Below, 27 T cell receptor beta chains from the same sample are listed, as sequenced in a study of cytomegalovirus exposure and HLA in healthy donors. Use of 60 Vbeta and 13 Jbeta primers characterized the PCR. Clones were read by immunoSEQ multiplex PCR, and TCRdb kept only the in-frame ones, dropping some. The sample includes roughly 130,000 clones, 65% to 90% of them seen just once. The sequenced sample consisted of PBMCs. These receptors originate from a man aged 18 to 29 in good health and CMV-seronegative.

V gene TRBV11-2 combines with J gene TRBJ2-3; 7 bases map to TRBD2. Germline CDR1 is SGHAT and CDR2 is FQNNGV. V lost 4 bases and J lost 4; bases outside the gene matches: 17. The CDR3 contains 18 residues. The CDR3 DNA reads TGTGCCAGCAGCTCTCTCGACTGGCCGGGAGGAGGGTCAGATACGCAGTATTTT. Amino acid sequence: CASSSLDWPGGGSDTQYF.

The rearrangement uses TRBV30 and TRBJ1-5; TRBD1 matches at 7 bases. J lost 4 bases, V lost 3 bases, and 12 bases had no gene match. From germline, CDR1 is GTSNPN and CDR2 SVGIG (reference sequence). The CDR3 covers 16 residues. The CDR3 sequence is CAWRGLGTGANQPQHF. CDR3 coding DNA: TGTGCCTGGAGAGGATTGGGAACAGGGGCAAATCAGCCCCAGCATTTT.

V usage is TRBV19 and J usage is TRBJ2-3; 7 nucleotides align to TRBD1. Germline-derived CDR1 and CDR2 are LNHDA and SQIVND (reference sequence). The CDR3 loop spans 17 amino acids. Trimming at V came to 2 bases and at J to 2 bases, leaving 10 bases not matched to a gene. The CDR3 spells CASSIRGQPTLTDTQYF. The CDR3 region has the DNA TGTGCCAGTAGTATACGGGGACAGCCGACGCTCACAGATACGCAGTATTTT.

This clone has more than one count but fewer than ten. The V gene is TRBV27, the J gene TRBJ2-7; 10 bases align to TRBD2. Trimming at V came to 3 bases and at J to 1 base, leaving 3 bases not matched to a gene. Per germline, CDR1 MNHEY and CDR2 SMNVEV (reference sequence). This CDR3 contains 15 residues. CDR3 coding DNA: TGTGCCAGCAGTTTGCTAGCGGGGGCATCCTACGAGCAGTACTTC. Its translation: CASSLLAGASYEQYF.

The chain uses TRBV28 and TRBJ2-1; 8 nucleotides agree with TRBD2. The V and J ends lost 5 bases and 10 bases, in that order; junction bases with no gene match: 10. Per germline, CDR1 MDHEN and CDR2 SYDVKM. The CDR3 sequence is 14 residues long. Written as DNA, the CDR3 is TGTGCCAGCAGTGCCGGGACTAGAAGTAGCGAGCAGTTCTTC. It specifies CASSAGTRSSEQFF.

This chain connects TRBV30 to TRBJ1-2; the D is unclear. CDR1 is GTSNPN, CDR2 SVGIG, per germline (reference sequence). V lost 1 base to trimming and J lost 4 bases, with 7 bases between them. This CDR3 is 12 amino acids long. The CDR3 loop reads CAWSGTIYGYTF. The CDR3 nucleotides read TGTGCCTGGAGTGGGACTATCTATGGCTACACCTTC.

This chain joins TRBV7-6 and TRBJ2-7, with D perhaps matching TRBD2 (5 bases). Germline V gene data show CDR1 as SGHVS and CDR2 as FNYEAQ. The V and J ends lost 8 bases and 3 bases respectively, with 17 bases between them. This CDR3 region has 14 residues. In nucleotides, the CDR3 is TGTGCCAGCTCCTCGGGGATGGAGGTCTACGAGCAGTACTTC. It translates to CASSSGMEVYEQYF.

The chain is built from TRBV4-1 and TRBJ1-1; no firm D call. With 7 bases removed from V and 2 bases from J, the gap between germline ends came to 17 bases. The CDR3 spans 15 residues. From germline, CDR1 is MGHRA and CDR2 YSYEKL. CDR3 protein: CASTNPWTGNTEAFF. CDR3 nucleotide sequence: TGCGCCAGCACCAACCCCTGGACGGGAAACACTGAAGCTTTCTTT.

The sample holds a few counts of this clone. The chain combines TRBV5-6 with TRBJ1-4; 9 bases agree with TRBD1. Per the germline V gene, CDR1 is SGHDT and CDR2 is YYEEEE. Trimming removed 4 bases from V and 8 bases from J; junction bases left unmatched: 9. This CDR3 contains 15 residues. CDR3 region: CASSLEPGQGEKLFF. The CDR3 DNA sequence: TGTGCCAGCAGCCTGGAACCGGGACAGGGAGAAAAACTGTTTTTT.

A few counts support this clone. This chain connects TRBV15 to TRBJ1-3, with 8 bases fitting TRBD1. This CDR3 is 15 amino acids long. Trimming at V came to 2 bases and at J to 2 bases, leaving 2 bases not matched to a gene. The germline CDR1 and CDR2 sequences are LNHNV and YYDKDF (reference sequence). CDR3 DNA: TGTGCCACCAGCAGACAGGGGGCTACTGGAAACACCATATATTTT. Translating it yields CATSRQGATGNTIYF.

This chain connects TRBV15 to TRBJ2-1, with TRBD2 matching 7 bases. The V segment lost 2 bases and the J segment 0 bases; nucleotides outside the gene matches: 7. There are 17 residues in the CDR3. Germline assignment: CDR1 LNHNV and CDR2 YYDKDF (reference sequence). CDR3 sequence: CATSRHKRTSSYNEQFF. DNA of the CDR3: TGTGCCACCAGCAGACATAAGCGGACTAGCTCCTACAATGAGCAGTTCTTC.

The chain joins TRBV7-9 to TRBJ1-2; TRBD1 agrees at 7 bases. V shed 5 bases, J shed 2 bases, and the junction held 8 bases outside the gene matches. The CDR3 consists of 15 residues. The germline CDR1 and CDR2 sequences are SEHNR and FQNEAQ (reference sequence). CDR3 residues: CASSGGSGGNYGYTF. The DNA of the CDR3 is TGTGCCAGCAGCGGTGGGTCAGGGGGGAACTATGGCTACACCTTC.

The rearrangement uses TRBV2 and TRBJ1-2, with D unresolved. Per the germline V gene, CDR1 is SNHLY and CDR2 is FYNNEI. The V gene lost 4 bases and the J gene lost 6 bases, with 9 bases spanning the gap. The CDR3 is 12 residues long. This CDR3 is CASSGRLNGYTF. In DNA form, the CDR3 reads TGTGCCAGCAGTGGACGACTTAATGGCTACACCTTC.

This rearrangement joins TRBV27 to TRBJ2-2; TRBD2 is a possible D gene (6 bases). CDR1 and CDR2 (germline): MNHEY, SMNVEV (reference sequence). V was trimmed by 5 bases and J by 7 bases, leaving 11 bases between them. This CDR3 has 13 residues. As DNA, the CDR3 is TGTGCCAGCAGTCTTGGGGGGAACGGGGAGCTGTTTTTT. Protein product: CASSLGGNGELFF.

The chain joins TRBV6-1 to TRBJ1-5; 9 bases line up with TRBD1. The CDR3 length is 15 residues. J was trimmed by 5 bases and V by 6 bases; bases with no gene match: 8. Germline V gives CDR1 MNHNS, CDR2 SASEGT. CDR3 nucleotide sequence: TGTGCCAGCAGGAGACAGGGGGAGATTGATCAGCCCCAGCATTTT. Amino acid sequence: CASRRQGEIDQPQHF.

The chain combines TRBV5-1 with TRBJ1-1, with 10 bases matching TRBD1. Per the germline V gene, CDR1 is SGHRS and CDR2 is YFSETQ. The CDR3 extends over 15 amino acids. The ends lost 4 bases at V and 5 bases at J; junction bases unmatched: 8. The CDR3 region has the DNA TGCGCCAGCAGCCACCTCGGGACAGGGGAAACTGAAGCTTTCTTT. Translation gives CASSHLGTGETEAFF.

This clone was counted between two and nine times. The CDR3 is CASSSGQVTSSYNSPLHF. The CDR3 region has the DNA TGTGCCAGCAGCTCTGGACAGGTGACGAGCTCCTATAATTCACCCCTCCACTTT. The chain is built from TRBV7-9 and TRBJ1-6, with 7 bases identical to TRBD1. Germline CDR1 and CDR2: SEHNR and FQNEAQ (reference sequence). The CDR3 contains 18 residues. V shed 4 bases and J 0 bases; nucleotides not matched to a gene: 9.

V is TRBV5-1 and J is TRBJ1-1, with 12 bases fitting TRBD1. The germline V gene encodes CDR1 SGHRS and CDR2 YFSETQ. The J segment lost 4 bases and the V segment lost 4 bases, leaving 11 bases of the junction unmatched. The CDR3 runs 17 residues. The chain's CDR3 is CASSLRDRGLVGTEAFF. CDR3 nucleotide sequence: TGCGCCAGCAGCCTCCGGGACAGGGGGCTGGTGGGCACTGAAGCTTTCTTT.

This clone has more than one count but fewer than ten. DNA of the CDR3: TGCAGCGTTTCTGGACTAGCTGGGGATACGCAGTATTTT. This sequence encodes CSVSGLAGDTQYF. The genes are TRBV29-1 and TRBJ2-3; 8 bases are shared with TRBD2. The CDR3 is 13 residues long. The trim removed 5 bases at V and 6 bases at J, leaving 7 bases unmatched. Germline CDR1 reads SQVTM; CDR2 reads ANQGSEA.

The chain combines TRBV16 with TRBJ2-3; D remains ambiguous. The germline V gene encodes CDR1 KGHSY and CDR2 FQNENV. The ends were cut back, 4 bases at V and 3 bases at J, with 11 bases in the middle. The length of the CDR3 is 14 residues. The CDR3 coding sequence is TGTGCCAGCAGCCGCCGAGACTCAACAGATACGCAGTATTTT. It specifies CASSRRDSTDTQYF.

The chain carries TRBV6-5 and TRBJ1-1, with 7 bases lining up with TRBD1. J was trimmed by 0 bases and V by 5 bases; bases with no gene match: 6. The germline V gene has CDR1 MNHEY and CDR2 SVGAGI. The CDR3 consists of 15 residues. The CDR3 protein is CASSRTGYMNTEAFF. The CDR3 DNA reads TGTGCCAGCAGTCGGACAGGTTACATGAACACTGAAGCTTTCTTT.

As regards this clone: This sample includes further DNA sequences coding for the same CDR3. The chain is built from TRBV2 and TRBJ2-7; a possible D gene is TRBD1 (6 bases). CDR1 is SNHLY and CDR2 is FYNNEI in the germline V gene. This CDR3 has 12 amino acids. Trimming removed 11 bases from V and 6 bases from J, with 17 bases in between. CDR3 coding DNA: TGTGCCGGAGGAAGATCAGGGGTCGAGCAGTACTTC. The encoded protein is CAGGRSGVEQYF.

The V call is TRBV30, the J call TRBJ1-1, with D hard to call. Per germline, CDR1 GTSNPN and CDR2 SVGIG (reference sequence). The CDR3 has 13 residues. Trimming pared 5 bases from V and 3 bases from J, leaving 13 bases between. DNA of the CDR3: TGTGCCTGGGATCTCCCGAGGGACACTGAAGCTTTCTTT. It yields the protein CAWDLPRDTEAFF.

The chain carries TRBV4-3 and TRBJ1-2; D remains ambiguous. This CDR3 comprises 15 residues. V lost 1 base, J lost 7 bases, and 16 bases lay in between. Per germline, CDR1 LGHNA and CDR2 YSLEER. CDR3 coding DNA: TGCGCCAGCAGCCAAGCGAACACCAAGTTTCGTGGCTACACCTTC. The encoded protein is CASSQANTKFRGYTF.

The chain joins TRBV11-2 to TRBJ1-6, with D unclear. Trimming took 3 bases from V and 10 from J, leaving 19 bases between them. CDR3 length equals 16 residues. Germline V gene sequence: CDR1 SGHAT, CDR2 FQNNGV. DNA of the CDR3: TGTGCCAGCAGCTTTGGCCGAGCCCGGGGTGGATCACCCCTCCACTTT. It specifies CASSFGRARGGSPLHF.

This clone was counted once. The rearrangement joins TRBV5-4 to TRBJ2-1, with D perhaps TRBD2 (5 bases). The CDR3 is 13 residues long. Per the germline V gene, CDR1 is SGHNT and CDR2 is YYREEE (reference sequence). Deletions cut 4 bases from V and 11 bases from J, with 16 bases between. This chain's CDR3 is CASSPMVPGKQFF. DNA of the CDR3: TGTGCCAGCAGCCCGATGGTCCCCGGGAAGCAGTTCTTC. The variable domain in full, completed from reference TRBV5-4 and TRBJ2-1, reads ETGVTQSPTHLIKTRGQQVTLRCSSQSGHNTVSWYQQALGQGPQFIFQYYREEENGRGNFPPRFSGLQFPNYSSELNVNALELDDSALYLCASSPMVPGKQFFGPGTRLTVL.

This chain connects TRBV11-1 to TRBJ2-7, with TRBD2 as a possible D gene (5 bases). Germline loops: CDR1 SGHAT, CDR2 FQDESV (reference sequence). Trimming cost V 5 bases and J 3 bases, with 8 bases left between them. This CDR3 has 12 amino acids. The CDR3 DNA sequence: TGTGCCAGCAGCCGGGGTCTCTACGAGCAGTACTTC. This encodes CASSRGLYEQYF. Variable domain in full (rest from reference TRBV11-1 and TRBJ2-7): EAEVAQSPRYKITEKSQAVAFWCDPISGHATLYWYRQILGQGPELLVQFQDESVVDDSQLPKDRFSAERLKGVDSTLKIQPAELGDSAMYLCASSRGLYEQYFGPGTRLTVT.